This entry describes one T cell receptor (beta chain). The data originate from a study of shared clonotypes between healthy human individuals. Study overall: The study used three CD4 naive, three CD4 memory, two CD8 naive and one CD8 memory plate per donor.

The assay ran at deep level. Profiled with immunoSEQ multiplex PCR; TCRdb holds only in-frame clones, not every one. The top ten clones hold about 0.06% of a sample with some 580,000 clones, almost 97% of them seen once. V gave up 6 bases and J gave up 5 bases, with 21 bases separating them. This CDR3 contains 15 residues. CDR1 SGDLS and CDR2 YYNGEE come from the germline V gene. The donor population consisted of healthy HIV-negative adults with no recent acute infections or vaccinations. A CD45RA+ naive subset and a CD45RA-negative memory subset were split from CD4+ cells. V and J are TRBV9 and TRBJ2-7; tentative D call: TRBD1 (5 bases). Sequenced sample: naive CD4+ T cells sorted from blood. Indicated subset: CD45RA+ positively selected. This TCR was sampled from a woman in her twenties or thirties in good health. CDR3 in amino acids: CASNPGGQGHHEQYF. CDR3 bases: TGTGCCAGCAACCCCGGTGGGCAGGGTCACCACGAGCAGTACTTC.